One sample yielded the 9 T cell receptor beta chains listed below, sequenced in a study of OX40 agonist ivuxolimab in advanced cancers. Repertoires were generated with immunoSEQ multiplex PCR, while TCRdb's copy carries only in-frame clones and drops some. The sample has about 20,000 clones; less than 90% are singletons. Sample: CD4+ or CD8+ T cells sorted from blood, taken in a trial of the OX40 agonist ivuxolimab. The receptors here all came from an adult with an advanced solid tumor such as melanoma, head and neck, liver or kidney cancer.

Here the CDR3 reads CASHIRENTEAFF. As DNA, the CDR3 is TGTGCCAGCCATATACGAGAGAACACTGAAGCTTTCTTT. This chain links TRBV18 with TRBJ1-1; no definite D call. Germline V gives CDR1 KGHSH, CDR2 LQKENI. The CDR3 length is 13 residues. V was trimmed by 8 bases and J by 1 base, leaving 11 bases between them.

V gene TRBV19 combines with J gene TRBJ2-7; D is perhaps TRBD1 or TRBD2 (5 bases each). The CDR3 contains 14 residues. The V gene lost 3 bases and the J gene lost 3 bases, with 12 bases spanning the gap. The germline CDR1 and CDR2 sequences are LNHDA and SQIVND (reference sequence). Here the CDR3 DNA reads TGTGCCAGTAGTATCGGGACCAGGGACTACGAGCAGTACTTC. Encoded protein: CASSIGTRDYEQYF.

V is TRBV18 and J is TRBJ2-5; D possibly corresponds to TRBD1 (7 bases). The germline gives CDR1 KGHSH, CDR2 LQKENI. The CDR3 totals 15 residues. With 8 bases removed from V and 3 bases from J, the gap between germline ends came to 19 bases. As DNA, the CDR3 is TGTGCCAGCACAAGGGGGCTAGCGACGGAAGAGACCCAGTACTTC. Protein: CASTRGLATEETQYF. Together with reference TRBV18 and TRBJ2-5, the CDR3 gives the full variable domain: NAGVMQNPRHLVRRRGQEARLRCSPMKGHSHVYWYRQLPEEGLKFMVYLQKENIIDESGMPKERFSAEFPKEGPSILRIQQVVRGDSAAYFCASTRGLATEETQYFGPGTRLLVL.

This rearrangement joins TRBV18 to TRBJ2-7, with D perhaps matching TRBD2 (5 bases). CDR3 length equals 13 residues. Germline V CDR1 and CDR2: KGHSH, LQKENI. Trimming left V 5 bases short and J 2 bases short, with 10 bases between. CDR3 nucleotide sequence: TGTGCCAGCTCAAGCCGGGAAACCTACGAGCAGTACTTC. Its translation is CASSSRETYEQYF.

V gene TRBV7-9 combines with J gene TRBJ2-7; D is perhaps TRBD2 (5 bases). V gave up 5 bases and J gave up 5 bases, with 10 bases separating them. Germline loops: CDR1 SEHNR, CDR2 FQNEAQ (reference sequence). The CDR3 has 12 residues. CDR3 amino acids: CASSLPRDEQYF. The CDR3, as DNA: TGTGCCAGCAGCCTTCCGCGGGACGAGCAGTACTTC.

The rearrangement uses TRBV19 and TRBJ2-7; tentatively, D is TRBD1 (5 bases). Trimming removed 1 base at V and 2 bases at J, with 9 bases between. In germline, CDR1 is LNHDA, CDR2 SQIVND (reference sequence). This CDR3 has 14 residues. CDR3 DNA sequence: TGTGCCAGTAGTATAGGGACAATCCCCTACGAGCAGTACTTC. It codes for CASSIGTIPYEQYF. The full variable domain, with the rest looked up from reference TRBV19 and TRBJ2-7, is DGGITQSPKYLFRKEGQNVTLSCEQNLNHDAMYWYRQDPGQGLRLIYYSQIVNDFQKGDIAEGYSVSREKKESFPLTVTSAQKNPTAFYLCASSIGTIPYEQYFGPGTRLTVT.

For the CDR3, the DNA is TGTGCCAGCAGTTTCCCCGGGGTATCTATCGGCGATACGCAGTATTTT. Translated, it gives CASSFPGVSIGDTQYF. This chain uses TRBV28 with TRBJ2-3; TRBD2 is a possible D gene (5 bases). Germline V lookup: CDR1 MDHEN, CDR2 SYDVKM. V shed 3 bases and J shed 6 bases, with 19 bases lying between them. CDR3 size: 16 residues. Using reference TRBV28 and TRBJ2-3 for the parts outside the CDR3, the full variable domain is DVKVTQSSRYLVKRTGEKVFLECVQDMDHENMFWYRQDPGLGLRLIYFSYDVKMKEKGDIPEGYSVSREKKERFSLILESASTNQTSMYLCASSFPGVSIGDTQYFGPGTRLTVL.

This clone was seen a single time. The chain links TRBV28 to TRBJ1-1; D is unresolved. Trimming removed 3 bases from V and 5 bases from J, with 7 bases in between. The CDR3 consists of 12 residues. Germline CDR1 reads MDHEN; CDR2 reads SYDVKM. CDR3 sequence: CASSFALTEAFF. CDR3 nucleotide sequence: TGTGCCAGCAGTTTTGCCCTGACTGAAGCTTTCTTT.

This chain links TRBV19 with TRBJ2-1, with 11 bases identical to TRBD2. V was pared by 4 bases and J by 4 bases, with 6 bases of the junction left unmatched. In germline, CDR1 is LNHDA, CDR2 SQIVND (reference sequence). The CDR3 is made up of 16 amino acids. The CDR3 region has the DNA TGTGCCAGTAGTACCGGACTAGCGGGCCTATACAATGAGCAGTTCTTC. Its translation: CASSTGLAGLYNEQFF.